Listed below are T cell receptor beta chains from one sample, sequenced in a study of OX40 agonist ivuxolimab in advanced cancers. Measured with immunoSEQ multiplex PCR; TCRdb has only the in-frame clones, and not every one. The table lists fewer than 55,000 clones, around 80% of them singletons. Material: CD4+ or CD8+ T cells sorted from blood, obtained in a trial of the OX40 agonist ivuxolimab. The origin of the receptors is an adult with an advanced solid tumor such as melanoma, head and neck, liver or kidney cancer. CDR3s include the opening cysteine and the closing phenylalanine or tryptophan. D genes are given only for firm matches. The size of a clone is reported for some rows only, either as once, few or many, or as a class for expanded clones.

TRBD1,NA,TRBJ2-1,16,TRBV9,TGTGCCAGCAGCGCATCCGGGACAGGGGGCTACAATGAGCAGTTCTTC,CASSASGTGGYNEQFF
TRBD1,NA,TRBJ2-5,15,TRBV6-6,TGTGCCAGCCATGGGGGGACAGGGTTAGTTGAGACCCAGTACTTC,CASHGGTGLVETQYF
TRBD2,once,TRBJ2-1,12,TRBV29-1,TGCAGCTTTACTAGCGGGAGTAATGAGCAGTTCTTC,CSFTSGSNEQFF
TRBD1,NA,TRBJ1-2,15,TRBV28,TGTGCCAGCAGTTATCCTCTACCGCAGGGGGATGGCTACACCTTC,CASSYPLPQGDGYTF
TRBD1,NA,TRBJ1-4,16,TRBV7-6,TGTGCCAGCAGCTTAGCCCCGGGACAGGGATACGAAAAACTGTTTTTT,CASSLAPGQGYEKLFF
NA,NA,TRBJ1-5,15,TRBV29-1,TGCAGCGTTACCATAGGGGGGACGGGGAATCAGCCCCAGCATTTT,CSVTIGGTGNQPQHF
TRBD2,NA,TRBJ2-7,15,TRBV30,TGTGCCTGGAGCGCCCAGCGGGAGCCATTCTACGAGCAGTACTTC,CAWSAQREPFYEQYF
TRBD1,few,TRBJ2-7,15,TRBV4-3,TGCGCCAGCCGGCCGAACAGGGGCTATTCCTACGAGCAGTACTTC,CASRPNRGYSYEQYF
NA,NA,TRBJ2-7,13,TRBV28,TGTGCCAGCAAAACGAGGGGATCCTACGAGCAGTACTTC,CASKTRGSYEQYF
TRBD1,NA,TRBJ2-7,16,TRBV4-1,TGCGCCAGCAGCCAAGATTTTGCGGGACAGGGATACGAGCAGTACTTC,CASSQDFAGQGYEQYF
TRBD2,NA,TRBJ2-5,14,TRBV28,TGTGCCAGCAGTCTTATGTGGCTGGGGAGGGAGCAGTACTTC,CASSLMWLGREQYF
TRBD1,NA,TRBJ2-5,15,TRBV5-1,TGCGCCAGCAGCTTGGCGGACAGGGTGGGACAGACCCAGTACTTC,CASSLADRVGQTQYF
NA,NA,TRBJ1-5,12,TRBV2,TGTGCCAGCAGTGATCTTAATCAGCCCCAGCATTTT,CASSDLNQPQHF
NA,NA,TRBJ1-3,14,TRBV6-5,TGTGCCAGCAGTTACGAAGGGTCAGGAAACACCATATATTTT,CASSYEGSGNTIYF
TRBD1,NA,TRBJ1-2,18,TRBV19,TGTGCCAGTAGTGTAAAAATCTCTCGGACAGGTGGGAACTATGGCTACACCTTC,CASSVKISRTGGNYGYTF
NA,few,TRBJ2-5,15,TRBV6-5,TGTGCCAGCAGTTACTCTACACTCGGCCAAGAGACCCAGTACTTC,CASSYSTLGQETQYF
NA,once,TRBJ2-1,15,TRBV5-1,TGCGCCAGCAGCTTGGCGAGCTTCGGCTACAATGAGCAGTTCTTC,CASSLASFGYNEQFF
NA,few,TRBJ2-7,16,TRBV6-1,TGTGCCAGCAGTGAGGGAATGGCGCTAAGCTCCTACGAGCAGTACTTC,CASSEGMALSSYEQYF
NA,NA,TRBJ2-5,15,TRBV28,TGTGCCAGCAGTCCTCTCGGGAGTAGGGAGGAGACCCAGTACTTC,CASSPLGSREETQYF
NA,once,TRBJ1-1,13,TRBV10-3,TGTGCCACCGGTCCGGACGAGGACACTGAAGCTTTCTTT,CATGPDEDTEAFF
NA,NA,TRBJ2-1,15,TRBV28,TGTGCCAGCAGAGTTGGGGGGGGCGCGTACAATGAGCAGTTCTTC,CASRVGGGAYNEQFF
NA,NA,TRBJ2-3,19,TRBV4-1,TGCGCCAGCAGCCAAGATCCCCCTAACAGGCCACTTAGCACAGATACGCAGTATTTT,CASSQDPPNRPLSTDTQYF